This note documents a single TCR beta chain sequence. Its antigen is undetermined. Per germline, CDR1 SGHKS and CDR2 YYEKEE (reference sequence). This CDR3 spans 15 amino acids. V gave up 3 bases and J gave up 4 bases, with 13 bases separating them. 5'RACE, which relied on constant-segment primers, yielded TCR alpha and TCR beta cDNA libraries carrying sample barcodes and UMIs. TCRdb called the 5' RACE reads again in MiXCR, with one record for every CDR3 protein. The profile shows about 430,000 distinct CDR3 sequences, approximately 18% of them singletons. These data are taken from a study of T-cell memory formation after mild COVID-19. Study-wide results and limits: Clones contracting across day 15 to 85 had a balanced CD4/CD8 profile; later expanding clones leaned CD4+. What remained unconfirmed was the SARS-CoV-2 specificity of second-wave clones peaking on day 37. Cross-reactive memory apparently joined, as some responding clones appeared in pre-infection memory.

The rearrangement joins TRBV5-5 to TRBJ1-4; D remains ambiguous. The sequence derives from a man aged 18 to 29 who had mild COVID-19 (a few samples of this study predate the infection). Cell type and time point are not known. The specimen sequenced was PBMCs or a T cell subset sorted from them (not recorded which). CDR3 in DNA: TGTGCCAGCAGCTCTACGGATCCCCGTAATGAAAAACTGTTTTTT. Amino acids: CASSSTDPRNEKLFF.